This entry describes one TCR beta chain. Antigen unknown. Each donor gave roughly 10 milliliters of peripheral blood. A second PCR of roughly 7 to 11 cycles used a sample-barcoded 5' primer and a J-beta primer mix. A single record per CDR3 protein comes from TCRdb applying MiXCR to the 5' RACE reads. This table holds 1.5 million to 2 million distinct CDR3 sequences, 40% to 55% found once. This sample was taken from a study of blood T cells in healthy people across ages. Study-wide points: Among long-lived donors, naive CD4+ cells were more numerous and diversity higher than in aged donors.

Germline CDR1 is SEHNR and CDR2 is FQNEAQ (reference sequence). The CDR3 is 13 residues long. V lost 3 bases to trimming and J lost 4 bases; unmatched junction nucleotides: 3. The sample consisted of blood. The V call is TRBV7-9, the J call TRBJ2-7; 7 bases align to TRBD2. This receptor was taken from a woman aged 40 to 50 in good health. In nucleotides, the CDR3 is TGTGCCAGCAGCTTCCTAGCGGAGTACGAGCAGTACTTC. Translating gives CASSFLAEYEQYF.